The 23 T cell receptor beta chains presented below share a single source sample, sequenced in a study of prognosis after radiotherapy for stage I lung cancer. By two-round multiplex PCR, the TCR beta CDR3 was amplified from genomic DNA. Amplification during the initial PCR round employed primers specific to each TRBV and TRBJ gene. TCRdb passed the multiplex PCR reads through MiXCR, listing each CDR3 protein once. The sample lists about 27,000 distinct CDR3 sequences; 35% to 55% were seen once. The sequencing here drew on PBMCs, taken before or after stereotactic body radiation therapy (not recorded which). The receptors come from a donor aged 50 or older with non-small cell lung cancer.

This clonotype was observed many times. V and J are TRBV19 and TRBJ2-5; D possibly matches TRBD1 or TRBD2 (5 bases each). Germline V lookup: CDR1 LNHDA, CDR2 SQIVND (reference sequence). V lost 10 bases, J lost 5 bases, and 29 bases lay in between. The CDR3 runs to 17 residues. The CDR3 nucleotides are TGTGCCACCAAAGGGGCTAAAGCAGGGTCTTGGGGGGAGACCCAGTACTTC. It encodes CATKGAKAGSWGETQYF.

In its sample, this clonotype was seen many times. V and J are TRBV18 and TRBJ2-3; unclear D gene. Trimming left V 3 bases short and J 2 bases short, with 9 bases between. CDR1 and CDR2 from the germline V gene are KGHSH and LQKENI. The CDR3 contains 14 residues. CDR3 nucleotide sequence: TGTGCCAGCTCACCCCCCAGTCCCACAGATACGCAGTATTTT. Translating it yields CASSPPSPTDTQYF.

This clonotype was counted at least ten times. J is TRBJ1-6 and V is TRBV3-1; D is ambiguous. Trimming removed 4 bases at V and 8 bases at J, with 12 bases between. This CDR3 has 14 residues. Germline V gives CDR1 LGHDT, CDR2 YNNKEL (reference sequence). CDR3 sequence (DNA): TGTGCCAGCAGCCGACCAGACCGTGATTCACCCCTCCACTTT. It codes for CASSRPDRDSPLHF.

This sequence joins TRBV6-2 or TRBV6-3 and TRBJ1-5, with D hard to call. This CDR3 region has 12 residues. Germline CDR1 MNHEY, CDR2 SVGEGT. V was cut by 7 bases and J by 1 base, with 5 bases left in between. DNA of the CDR3: TGTGCCAGCAAAAACAGCAATCAGCCCCAGCATTTT. This codes for CASKNSNQPQHF.

The chain recombines TRBV19 with TRBJ1-2, with 8 nucleotides matching TRBD1. CDR1 LNHDA and CDR2 SQIVND come from the germline V gene (reference sequence). V was pared by 6 bases and J by 8 bases, with 8 bases of the junction left unmatched. CDR3 length: 13 residues. The CDR3 is CASSPTGERGYTF. The CDR3 DNA reads as TGTGCCAGTAGCCCGACAGGGGAGCGCGGCTACACCTTC.

This clonotype was seen once. The chain recombines TRBV12-3 or TRBV12-4 with TRBJ1-1, with D possibly TRBD1 on 6 matching bases. Trimming removed 5 bases from V and 4 bases from J, with 11 bases in between. This CDR3 has 13 residues. CDR3 in amino acids: CASSVGGSTEAFF. The CDR3 DNA reads TGTGCCAGCAGTGTAGGGGGGAGCACTGAAGCTTTCTTT.

This clonotype was recorded many times. The CDR3 protein is CASSLKVNTEAFF. The DNA of the CDR3 is TGTGCCAGCAGCTTAAAAGTGAACACTGAAGCTTTCTTT. The chain is built from TRBV7-2 and TRBJ1-1; no firm D call. The V end was cut by 2 bases, the J end by 0 bases, with 4 bases between. The CDR3 consists of 13 residues. CDR1 SGHTA and CDR2 FQGNSA come from the germline V gene.

The J gene is TRBJ1-2, the V gene TRBV6-2 or TRBV6-3; the match to TRBD1 covers 9 bases. The CDR3 is made up of 17 amino acids. The V and J ends lost 6 bases and 7 bases, in that order; junction bases with no gene match: 18. In germline, CDR1 is MNHEY, CDR2 SVGEGT. CDR3 nucleotide sequence: TGTGCCAGCAGCCCCCTGGGACAGGGCGTCGGACCGGGTGGCTACACCTTC. This translates into CASSPLGQGVGPGGYTF.

The table lists this clonotype with many counts. This chain joins TRBV20-1 and TRBJ2-2, with D possibly being TRBD2 (7 bases). The CDR3 is made up of 14 amino acids. Germline-derived CDR1 and CDR2 are DFQATT and SNEGSKA (reference sequence). Trimming took 2 bases from V and 5 from J, leaving 12 bases between them. Here the CDR3 reads CSARRGARTGELFF. CDR3 DNA: TGCAGTGCTAGACGGGGGGCGAGGACCGGGGAGCTGTTTTTT.

J is TRBJ2-2 and V is TRBV7-2; the D is unclear. Germline-derived CDR1 and CDR2 are SGHTA and FQGNSA. The CDR3 is made up of 13 amino acids. V dropped 4 bases and J dropped 7 bases, with 10 bases sitting between them. The CDR3 protein is CASSYEVNGELFF. CDR3 sequence (DNA): TGTGCCAGCAGCTACGAGGTTAACGGGGAGCTGTTTTTT.

This clonotype came up many times. The chain carries TRBV5-4 and TRBJ1-2, with a possible D match to TRBD1 (6 bases). The CDR3 totals 15 residues. V gave up 0 bases and J gave up 2 bases, with 11 bases separating them. Germline V gene sequence: CDR1 SGHNT, CDR2 YYREEE (reference sequence). The CDR3 sequence: CASSLAGDGNYGYTF. The CDR3 DNA reads TGTGCCAGCAGCTTGGCAGGGGATGGGAACTATGGCTACACCTTC. The whole variable domain, filled in from reference TRBV5-4 and TRBJ1-2, reads ETGVTQSPTHLIKTRGQQVTLRCSSQSGHNTVSWYQQALGQGPQFIFQYYREEENGRGNFPPRFSGLQFPNYSSELNVNALELDDSALYLCASSLAGDGNYGYTFGSGTRLTVV.

In this sample, this clonotype is medium-sized. The gene calls are TRBV7-3 and TRBJ1-1; D is uncertain. The V and J ends lost 1 base and 3 bases respectively, with 6 bases between them. The CDR3 consists of 13 residues. Germline lookup yields CDR1 SGHTA and CDR2 FQGTGA. In DNA, the CDR3 is TGTGCCAGCAGCTTAAATGGATACACTGAAGCTTTCTTT. Translation: CASSLNGYTEAFF.

As regards this clonotype: The likely explanation is a read error, given a far larger clone one base away. The chain combines TRBV6-4 with TRBJ1-1; D unresolved. Germline V gene data show CDR1 as MRHNA and CDR2 as SNTAGT. This CDR3 is 13 amino acids long. CDR3 coding DNA: TGTGCCAGCAGGGGCAGTGAGGCCACTGAATCTTTCTTT. Its translation: CASRGSEATESFF.

This clonotype was recorded many times. The chain couples TRBV11-2 to TRBJ2-1; D may be TRBD2 (5 bases). The CDR3 extends over 15 amino acids. CDR1 and CDR2 from the germline V gene are SGHAT and FQNNGV. The V end lost 1 base, the J end lost 2 bases, and 9 bases lay between the germline ends. Here the CDR3 DNA reads TGTGCCAGCAGCTTAGGAGGGTCCGCCTACAATGAGCAGTTCTTC. Protein product: CASSLGGSAYNEQFF.

The CDR3 DNA reads as TGTGCCAGCAGGTCATCCGGGGAGCTGTTTTTT. It is translated as CASRSSGELFF. This chain uses TRBV3-1 with TRBJ2-2, with D unresolved. The V end lost 6 bases, the J end lost 6 bases, and 5 bases lay between the germline ends. The CDR3 loop spans 11 amino acids. Germline-derived CDR1 and CDR2 are LGHDT and YNNKEL (reference sequence).

This clonotype was observed many times. This chain uses TRBV12-3 or TRBV12-4 with TRBJ2-1, with 13 bases identical to TRBD2. J gave up 2 bases and V 3 bases, and 4 bases lay outside the gene matches. The CDR3 totals 17 residues. The CDR3 bases are TGTGCCAGCAGTTTCCCGACTAGCGGGGGGCCCTACAATGAGCAGTTCTTC. Amino acids: CASSFPTSGGPYNEQFF.

This clonotype was found many times. The chain couples TRBV10-2 to TRBJ2-7; D is uncertain. Deletions cut 7 bases from V and 3 bases from J, with 13 bases between. This CDR3 has 13 amino acids. Germline V lookup: CDR1 WSHSY, CDR2 SAAADI. CDR3 region: CASTKGISYEQYF. The CDR3 bases are TGCGCCAGCACTAAGGGAATAAGCTACGAGCAGTACTTC.

V is TRBV30 and J is TRBJ1-1, with D perhaps matching TRBD1 (5 bases). The CDR3 totals 12 residues. The germline CDR1 and CDR2 sequences are GTSNPN and SVGIG (reference sequence). The germline V and J ends were trimmed by 4 bases and 7 bases, with 13 bases remaining between them. Written as DNA, the CDR3 is TGTGCCTGGATTCCTGGGGGGAGTGAAGCTTTCTTT. Translated, it gives CAWIPGGSEAFF.

The V gene is TRBV5-4, the J gene TRBJ1-2; 7 nucleotides align to TRBD1. Germline V gene lookup returns CDR1 SGHNT and CDR2 YYREEE (reference sequence). V shed 6 bases, J shed 2 bases, and the junction held 4 bases outside the gene matches. The CDR3 runs 13 residues. CDR3: CASKTTGNYGYTF. The CDR3 coding sequence is TGTGCCAGCAAAACGACAGGGAACTATGGCTACACCTTC.

This clonotype was seen once. One end of the junction is discordant with germline, which a read error may explain. The chain recombines TRBV11-3 with TRBJ2-5, with a possible D match to TRBD2 (5 bases). CDR3 size: 17 residues. Germline loops: CDR1 SGHNT, CDR2 YENEEA. CDR3 sequence reads: CASSLSWGSVRKETQYF. CDR3 DNA: TGCGCCAGCAGCTTAAGTTGGGGTAGCGTGAGGAAGGAGACCCAGTACTTC.

The CDR3 region has the DNA TGCAGTGCTAGAGATCCGGGCCCTGGAAACACCATATATTTT. This translates into CSARDPGPGNTIYF. The rearrangement links TRBV20-1 to TRBJ1-3; D ambiguous. The V end was cut by 0 bases, the J end by 2 bases, with 8 bases between. The CDR3 is made up of 14 amino acids. In germline, CDR1 is DFQATT, CDR2 SNEGSKA (reference sequence).

This clonotype was observed at least ten times. J is TRBJ1-5 and V is TRBV3-1; unclear D gene. The CDR3 runs 12 residues. V was trimmed by 1 base and J by 10 bases, leaving 8 bases between them. The V gene's germline CDR1 is LGHDT and CDR2 YNNKEL (reference sequence). The CDR3 coding sequence is TGTGCCAGCAGCCAAGGGGATGCCCCCCAGCATTTT. Translated: CASSQGDAPQHF.

By share, this clonotype ranks as medium-sized. V usage is TRBV5-1 and J usage is TRBJ1-1; 9 bases align to TRBD1. V lost 4 bases to trimming and J lost 4 bases; unmatched junction nucleotides: 11. Germline-derived CDR1 and CDR2 are SGHRS and YFSETQ. The CDR3 loop spans 16 amino acids. Written as DNA, the CDR3 is TGCGCCAGCAGCCACAGTCGACAGGGGGTTAGCACTGAAGCTTTCTTT. It yields the protein CASSHSRQGVSTEAFF.